What follows is one T cell receptor (beta chain) and its context. The antigen is undetermined. This record comes from a study of cytomegalovirus exposure and HLA in healthy donors. Overall study findings and caveats: As a later analysis revealed, most CMV-associated TCR beta chains appeared HLA-restricted.

The CDR3 contains 15 residues. Germline V gives CDR1 SGHTA, CDR2 FQGTGA. Trimming shortened V by 5 bases and J by 1 base, and 12 bases separated the two germline ends. Use of 60 Vbeta and 13 Jbeta primers characterized the PCR. Using immunoSEQ multiplex PCR, the repertoire was profiled, and TCRdb retains in-frame clones only, with some absent. The listing records about 140,000 clones. This TCR came from a woman aged 18 to 35 in good health and CMV-seronegative. This chain joins TRBV7-3 and TRBJ2-1; no firm D call. The sample taken for sequencing was PBMCs. The CDR3 here is CASSQTSGSYNEQFF. The DNA of the CDR3 is TGTGCCAGCAGCCAGACGTCGGGTTCCTACAATGAGCAGTTCTTC.